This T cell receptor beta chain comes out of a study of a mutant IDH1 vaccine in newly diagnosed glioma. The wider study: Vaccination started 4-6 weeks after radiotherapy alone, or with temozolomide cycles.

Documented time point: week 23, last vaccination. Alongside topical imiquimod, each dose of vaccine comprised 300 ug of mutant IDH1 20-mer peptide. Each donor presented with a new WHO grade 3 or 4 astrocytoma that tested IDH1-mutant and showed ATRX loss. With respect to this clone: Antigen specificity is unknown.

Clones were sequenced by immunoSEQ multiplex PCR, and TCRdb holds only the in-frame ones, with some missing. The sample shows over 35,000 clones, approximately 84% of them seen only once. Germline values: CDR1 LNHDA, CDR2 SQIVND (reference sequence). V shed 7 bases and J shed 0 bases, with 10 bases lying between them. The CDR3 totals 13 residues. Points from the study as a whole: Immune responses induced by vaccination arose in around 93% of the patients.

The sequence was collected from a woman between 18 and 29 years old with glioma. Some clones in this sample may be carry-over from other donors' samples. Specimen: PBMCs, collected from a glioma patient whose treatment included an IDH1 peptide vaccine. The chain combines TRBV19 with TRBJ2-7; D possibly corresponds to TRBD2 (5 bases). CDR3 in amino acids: CASKREGSYEQYF. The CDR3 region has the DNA TGTGCCAGTAAGAGGGAAGGCTCCTACGAGCAGTACTTC.